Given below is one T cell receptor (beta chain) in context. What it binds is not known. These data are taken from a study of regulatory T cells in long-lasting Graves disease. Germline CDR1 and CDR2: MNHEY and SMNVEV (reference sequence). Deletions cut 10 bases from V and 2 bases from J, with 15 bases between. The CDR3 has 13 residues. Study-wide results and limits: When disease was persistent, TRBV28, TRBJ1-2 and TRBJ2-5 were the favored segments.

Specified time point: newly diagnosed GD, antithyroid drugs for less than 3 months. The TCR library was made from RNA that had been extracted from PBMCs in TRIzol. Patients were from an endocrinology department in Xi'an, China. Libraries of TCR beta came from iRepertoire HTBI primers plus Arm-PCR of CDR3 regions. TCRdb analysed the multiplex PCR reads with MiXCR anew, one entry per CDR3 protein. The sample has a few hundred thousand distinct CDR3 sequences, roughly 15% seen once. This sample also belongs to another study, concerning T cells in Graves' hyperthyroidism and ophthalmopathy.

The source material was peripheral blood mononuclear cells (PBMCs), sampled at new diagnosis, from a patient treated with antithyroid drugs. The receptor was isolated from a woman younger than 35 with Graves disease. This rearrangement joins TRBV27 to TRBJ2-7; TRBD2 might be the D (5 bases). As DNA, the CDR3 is TGTGCCATCCCCGGGTACGGGACCTACGAGCAGTACTTC. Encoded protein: CAIPGYGTYEQYF.